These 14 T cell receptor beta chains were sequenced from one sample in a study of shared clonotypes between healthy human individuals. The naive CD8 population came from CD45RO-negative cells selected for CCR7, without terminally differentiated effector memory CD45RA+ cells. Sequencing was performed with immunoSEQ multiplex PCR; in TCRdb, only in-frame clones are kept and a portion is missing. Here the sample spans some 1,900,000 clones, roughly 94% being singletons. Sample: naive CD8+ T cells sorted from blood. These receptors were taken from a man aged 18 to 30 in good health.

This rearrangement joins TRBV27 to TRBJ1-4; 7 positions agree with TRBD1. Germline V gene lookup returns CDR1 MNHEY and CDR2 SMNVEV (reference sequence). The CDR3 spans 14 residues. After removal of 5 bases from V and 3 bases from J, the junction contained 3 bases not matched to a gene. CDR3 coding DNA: TGTGCCAGCAGTAGACAGGGTGCTAATGAAAAACTGTTTTTT. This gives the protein CASSRQGANEKLFF.

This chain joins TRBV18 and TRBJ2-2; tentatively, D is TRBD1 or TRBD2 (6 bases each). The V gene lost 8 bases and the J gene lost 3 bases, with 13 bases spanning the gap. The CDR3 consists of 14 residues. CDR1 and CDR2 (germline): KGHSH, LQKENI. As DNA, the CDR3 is TGTGCCAGCCTTCCAGGGGAGGACACCGGGGAGCTGTTTTTT. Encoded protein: CASLPGEDTGELFF.

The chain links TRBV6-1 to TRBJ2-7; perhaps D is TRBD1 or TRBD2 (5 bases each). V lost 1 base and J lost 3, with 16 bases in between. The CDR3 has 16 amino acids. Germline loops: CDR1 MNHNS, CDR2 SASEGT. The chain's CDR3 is CASSEVGGNHLYEQYF. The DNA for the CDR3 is TGTGCCAGCAGTGAAGTTGGGGGAAACCATCTCTACGAGCAGTACTTC.

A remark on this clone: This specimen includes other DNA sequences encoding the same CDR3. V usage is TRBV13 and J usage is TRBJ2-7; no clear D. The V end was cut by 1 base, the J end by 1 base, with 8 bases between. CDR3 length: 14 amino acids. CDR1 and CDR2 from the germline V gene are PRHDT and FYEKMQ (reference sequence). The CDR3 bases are TGTGCCAGCAGCTTAGAGCGAGATTCCTACGAGCAGTACTTC. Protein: CASSLERDSYEQYF. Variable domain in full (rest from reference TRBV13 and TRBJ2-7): AAGVIQSPRHLIKEKRETATLKCYPIPRHDTVYWYQQGPGQDPQFLISFYEKMQSDKGSIPDRFSAQQFSDYHSELNMSSLELGDSALYFCASSLERDSYEQYFGPGTRLTVT.

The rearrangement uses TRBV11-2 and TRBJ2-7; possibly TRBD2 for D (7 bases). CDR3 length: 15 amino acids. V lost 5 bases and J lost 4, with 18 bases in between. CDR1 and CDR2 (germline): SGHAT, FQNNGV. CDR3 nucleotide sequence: TGTGCCAGCAGCCCTCGCTCCGGGGGGCTTTACGAGCAGTACTTC. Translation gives CASSPRSGGLYEQYF.

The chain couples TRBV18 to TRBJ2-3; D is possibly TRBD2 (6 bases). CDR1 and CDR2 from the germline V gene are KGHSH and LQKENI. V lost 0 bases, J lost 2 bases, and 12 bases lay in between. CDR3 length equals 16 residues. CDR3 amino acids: CASSPPEGIDTDTQYF. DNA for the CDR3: TGTGCCAGCTCACCACCGGAGGGGATCGACACAGATACGCAGTATTTT.

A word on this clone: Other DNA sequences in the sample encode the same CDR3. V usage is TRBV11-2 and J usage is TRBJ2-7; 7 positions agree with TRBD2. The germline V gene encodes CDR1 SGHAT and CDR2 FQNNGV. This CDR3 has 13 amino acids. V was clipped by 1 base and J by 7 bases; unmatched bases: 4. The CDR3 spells CASSLAGGGEQYF. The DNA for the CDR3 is TGTGCCAGCAGCTTAGCGGGGGGAGGTGAGCAGTACTTC.

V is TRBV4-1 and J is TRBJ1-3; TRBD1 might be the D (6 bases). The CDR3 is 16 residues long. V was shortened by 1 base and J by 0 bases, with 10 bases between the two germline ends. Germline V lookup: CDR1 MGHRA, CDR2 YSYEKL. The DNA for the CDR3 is TGCGCCAGCAGCCAAGGGACAGACAGCTCTGGAAACACCATATATTTT. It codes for CASSQGTDSSGNTIYF.

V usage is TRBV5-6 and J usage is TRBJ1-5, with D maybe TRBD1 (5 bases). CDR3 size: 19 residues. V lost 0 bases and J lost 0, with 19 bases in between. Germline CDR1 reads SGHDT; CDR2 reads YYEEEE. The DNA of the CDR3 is TGTGCCAGCAGCTTGGGCGGGGCTTTTTCTCTCGATAGCAATCAGCCCCAGCATTTT. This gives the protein CASSLGGAFSLDSNQPQHF.

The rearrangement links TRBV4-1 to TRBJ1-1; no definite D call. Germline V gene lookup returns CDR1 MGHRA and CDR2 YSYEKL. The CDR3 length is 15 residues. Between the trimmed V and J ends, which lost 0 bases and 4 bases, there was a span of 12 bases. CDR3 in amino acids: CASSQEGRVATEAFF. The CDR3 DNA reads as TGCGCCAGCAGCCAAGAGGGGAGGGTCGCCACTGAAGCTTTCTTT.

The CDR3 region has the DNA TGTGCCAGTGCGGGACTAGCGGGAGGGCCCTCCTACGAGCAGTACTTC. This gives the protein CASAGLAGGPSYEQYF. V gene TRBV2 combines with J gene TRBJ2-7; 16 bases map to TRBD2. The germline V gene has CDR1 SNHLY and CDR2 FYNNEI. The trim removed 9 bases at V and 0 bases at J, leaving 5 bases unmatched. This CDR3 region has 16 residues.

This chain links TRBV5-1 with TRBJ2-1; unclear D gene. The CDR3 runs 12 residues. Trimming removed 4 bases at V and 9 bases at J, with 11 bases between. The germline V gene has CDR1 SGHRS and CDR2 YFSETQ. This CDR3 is CASSPDSLEQFF. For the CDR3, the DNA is TGCGCCAGCAGCCCCGATAGTCTTGAGCAGTTCTTC.

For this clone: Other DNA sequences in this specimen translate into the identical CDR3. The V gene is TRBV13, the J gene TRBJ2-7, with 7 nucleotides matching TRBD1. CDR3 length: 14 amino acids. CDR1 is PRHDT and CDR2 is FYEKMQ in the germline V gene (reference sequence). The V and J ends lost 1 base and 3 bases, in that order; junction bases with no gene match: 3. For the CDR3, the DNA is TGTGCCAGCAGCTTAGTAGGGGGCGGCTACGAGCAGTACTTC. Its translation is CASSLVGGGYEQYF.

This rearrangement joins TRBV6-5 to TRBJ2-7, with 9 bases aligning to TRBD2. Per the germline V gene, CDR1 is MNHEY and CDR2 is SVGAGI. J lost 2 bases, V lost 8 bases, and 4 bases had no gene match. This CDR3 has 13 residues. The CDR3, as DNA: TGTGCCAGCCGCCTAGCGGGACCCTACGAGCAGTACTTC. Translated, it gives CASRLAGPYEQYF.